These T cell receptor beta chains were read from a single sample in a study of T cells in localized non-small cell lung cancer. TCRdb's copy holds only in-frame clones and misses some; the assay was immunoSEQ multiplex PCR. The repertoire holds over a thousand clones, with approximately 20% as singletons. Sequences were derived from normal lung tissue next to the tumor, sampled before any cancer treatment. The receptors come from a woman aged 35-75 years with stage I lung adenocarcinoma. Each CDR3 is given with its conserved first and last residue. The D gene is left open where the match is weak. Size values are once, few and many counts, or a class for expanded clones, and some rows have none.

d_call: -; clone_size: few; j_call: TRBJ1-2; v_call: TRBV11-3; cdr3_nt: TGTGCCAGCAGCTTAGGCAGGGGTCCCCTTTCTATCTATGGCTACACCTTC; cdr3_aa: CASSLGRGPLSIYGYTF
d_call: -; clone_size: -; j_call: TRBJ1-5; v_call: TRBV28; cdr3_nt: TGTGCCAGCAGTTTTTCTCCCAATCAGCCCCAGCATTTT; cdr3_aa: CASSFSPNQPQHF
d_call: TRBD1; clone_size: once; j_call: TRBJ1-4; v_call: TRBV19; cdr3_nt: TGTGCCAGTAGTTTCCGGGACAGGGCCCGCGAAAAACTGTTTTTT; cdr3_aa: CASSFRDRAREKLFF
d_call: TRBD1; clone_size: few; j_call: TRBJ1-5; v_call: TRBV2; cdr3_nt: TGTGCCAGCAGCGGCGGGACAGGGGGTCCAGGGTTGCCCCAGCATTTT; cdr3_aa: CASSGGTGGPGLPQHF
d_call: TRBD2; clone_size: few; j_call: TRBJ2-5; v_call: TRBV9; cdr3_nt: TGTGCCAGCAGCCCTCCTAGCGGGGGGCTCCAAGAGACCCAGTACTTC; cdr3_aa: CASSPPSGGLQETQYF
d_call: TRBD1; clone_size: few; j_call: TRBJ1-2; v_call: TRBV18; cdr3_nt: TGTGCCAGCTCGGTCGGGACAGGGAGGCACAACTATGGCTACACCTTC; cdr3_aa: CASSVGTGRHNYGYTF
d_call: -; clone_size: medium-sized; j_call: TRBJ1-2; v_call: TRBV11-3; cdr3_nt: TGTGCCAGCAGCTTGGGGCCACAGAACTATGGCTACACCTTC; cdr3_aa: CASSLGPQNYGYTF
d_call: TRBD1; clone_size: -; j_call: TRBJ1-1; v_call: TRBV2; cdr3_nt: TGTGCCAGCATAGGGACAGGGACTGAAGCTTTCTTT; cdr3_aa: CASIGTGTEAFF
d_call: -; clone_size: -; j_call: TRBJ2-7; v_call: TRBV6-8; cdr3_nt: TGTGCCAGCAAGGAGACAGGTCATTCCTACGAGCAGTACTTC; cdr3_aa: CASKETGHSYEQYF
d_call: -; clone_size: medium-sized; j_call: TRBJ2-6; v_call: TRBV6-8; cdr3_nt: TGTGCCAGCAGTAAAATCGACTCTGGGGCCAACGTCCTGACTTTC; cdr3_aa: CASSKIDSGANVLTF
d_call: -; clone_size: large; j_call: TRBJ1-5; v_call: TRBV28; cdr3_nt: TGTGCCAGCAGTTTCGGGGCAGAATGGGCTTATCAGCCCCAGCATTTT; cdr3_aa: CASSFGAEWAYQPQHF
d_call: -; clone_size: -; j_call: TRBJ1-4; v_call: TRBV9; cdr3_nt: TGTGCCAGCAGTGGACTAACTAATGAAAAACTGTTTTTT; cdr3_aa: CASSGLTNEKLFF
d_call: TRBD1; clone_size: -; j_call: TRBJ1-1; v_call: TRBV19; cdr3_nt: TGTGCCAGTAGCAACAGGGCCGGGACAGGCGCGATCATGAACACTGAAGCTTTCTTT; cdr3_aa: CASSNRAGTGAIMNTEAFF
d_call: TRBD2; clone_size: -; j_call: TRBJ2-5; v_call: TRBV19; cdr3_nt: TGTGCCAGTAGTGAGGGTGGGAGCGGGGGCCCCGGATACTTC; cdr3_aa: CASSEGGSGGPGYF
d_call: -; clone_size: few; j_call: TRBJ1-1; v_call: TRBV11-3; cdr3_nt: TGTGCCAGCAGCTTGAGCGGGGGAGCGGACACTGAAGCTTTCTTT; cdr3_aa: CASSLSGGADTEAFF
d_call: -; clone_size: -; j_call: TRBJ1-1; v_call: TRBV7-2; cdr3_nt: TGTGCCAGCAGCTTAAACGTTCGGACTCGAGCTTTCTTT; cdr3_aa: CASSLNVRTRAFF
d_call: -; clone_size: -; j_call: TRBJ2-3; v_call: TRBV11-3; cdr3_nt: TGTGCCAGCAGCTTAGAGTCAATCCCCACAGATACGCAGTATTTT; cdr3_aa: CASSLESIPTDTQYF
d_call: -; clone_size: few; j_call: TRBJ2-2; v_call: TRBV4-1; cdr3_nt: TGCGCCAGCAGCCAAGAGACTAGTTCCACCGGGGAGCTGTTTTTT; cdr3_aa: CASSQETSSTGELFF
d_call: -; clone_size: few; j_call: TRBJ2-7; v_call: TRBV28; cdr3_nt: TGTGCCAGCAGTTTGGTCGGGCGCGAGCAGTACTTC; cdr3_aa: CASSLVGREQYF
d_call: -; clone_size: few; j_call: TRBJ2-6; v_call: TRBV7-5; cdr3_nt: TGTGCCAGCAGCTTTGTCAGGGGTGGGGCCAACGTCCTGACTTTC; cdr3_aa: CASSFVRGGANVLTF
d_call: TRBD2; clone_size: few; j_call: TRBJ2-2; v_call: TRBV11-3; cdr3_nt: TGTGCCAGCGATAGCGGGACGCTACGGACCGGGGAGCTGTTTTTT; cdr3_aa: CASDSGTLRTGELFF
d_call: TRBD2; clone_size: -; j_call: TRBJ2-3; v_call: TRBV19; cdr3_nt: TGTGCCAGTAGTAGTAGCGGGAGGGCCGTAAATACGCAGTATTTT; cdr3_aa: CASSSSGRAVNTQYF
d_call: -; clone_size: -; j_call: TRBJ2-2; v_call: TRBV11-3; cdr3_nt: TGTGCCAGCAGCTTCGGAGTCCTGAACACCGGGGAGCTGTTTTTT; cdr3_aa: CASSFGVLNTGELFF
d_call: TRBD2; clone_size: few; j_call: TRBJ2-7; v_call: TRBV15; cdr3_nt: TGTGCCACCAGCAGGGAACCGGGACTAGCGGGTACCTACGAGCAGTACTTC; cdr3_aa: CATSREPGLAGTYEQYF
d_call: TRBD2; clone_size: once; j_call: TRBJ2-7; v_call: TRBV6-8; cdr3_nt: TGTGCCAGCAGGAAGCGGGAGGGCATCTACGAGCAGTACTTC; cdr3_aa: CASRKREGIYEQYF
d_call: -; clone_size: -; j_call: TRBJ2-5; v_call: TRBV6-8; cdr3_nt: TGTGCCAGCAAGGGTGGAGGAGCGGGCGGAGAGACCCAGTACTTC; cdr3_aa: CASKGGGAGGETQYF
d_call: TRBD2; clone_size: few; j_call: TRBJ2-7; v_call: TRBV30; cdr3_nt: TGTGCCTGGCTACCGGGACTAGCGGCTTACTACGAGCAGTACTTC; cdr3_aa: CAWLPGLAAYYEQYF
d_call: -; clone_size: -; j_call: TRBJ1-6; v_call: TRBV6-8; cdr3_nt: TGTGCCAGCAGCAGGGTGCAGAATTCACCCCTCCACTTT; cdr3_aa: CASSRVQNSPLHF
d_call: TRBD1; clone_size: few; j_call: TRBJ2-1; v_call: TRBV6-8; cdr3_nt: TGTGCCAGCAGTCATCTCAGGGGGAAGGATTCCTACAATGAGCAGTTCTTC; cdr3_aa: CASSHLRGKDSYNEQFF
d_call: TRBD1; clone_size: -; j_call: TRBJ1-2; v_call: TRBV19; cdr3_nt: TGTGCCAGTAGGCCCGGGACAGACCCCTATGGCTACACCTTC; cdr3_aa: CASRPGTDPYGYTF
d_call: -; clone_size: -; j_call: TRBJ1-5; v_call: TRBV10-2; cdr3_nt: TGCGCCAGCAGTGGGGGCACAGGTCAGCCCCAGCATTTT; cdr3_aa: CASSGGTGQPQHF
d_call: -; clone_size: -; j_call: TRBJ1-5; v_call: TRBV11-3; cdr3_nt: TGTGCCAGCAGCCGTACATACAGCAGCAATCAGCCCCAGCATTTT; cdr3_aa: CASSRTYSSNQPQHF
d_call: -; clone_size: medium-sized; j_call: TRBJ2-1; v_call: TRBV9; cdr3_nt: TGTGCCAGCAGCCCCCAGGTCGGCGCGGCTGAGCAGTTCTTC; cdr3_aa: CASSPQVGAAEQFF
d_call: -; clone_size: -; j_call: TRBJ2-1; v_call: TRBV6-8; cdr3_nt: TGTGCCAGCAGTGCGAATATGGGACCAAACAATGAGCAGTTCTTC; cdr3_aa: CASSANMGPNNEQFF
d_call: -; clone_size: medium-sized; j_call: TRBJ2-1; v_call: TRBV4-1; cdr3_nt: TGCGCCAGCAGCCAAGATAGTAGCGGTTACAATGAGCAGTTCTTC; cdr3_aa: CASSQDSSGYNEQFF
d_call: -; clone_size: -; j_call: TRBJ1-1; v_call: TRBV6-7; cdr3_nt: TGTGCCAGCAGCCATGGGACAGAAGCTTTCTTT; cdr3_aa: CASSHGTEAFF
d_call: TRBD2; clone_size: few; j_call: TRBJ2-2; v_call: TRBV19; cdr3_nt: TGTGCCAGTAGTACGAAAAGCGGGAGAAACACCGGGGAGCTGTTTTTT; cdr3_aa: CASSTKSGRNTGELFF
d_call: -; clone_size: -; j_call: TRBJ2-3; v_call: TRBV29-1; cdr3_nt: TGCAGCGTCAAGATCAGCGGTCCCGATACGCAGTATTTT; cdr3_aa: CSVKISGPDTQYF
d_call: TRBD1; clone_size: few; j_call: TRBJ2-3; v_call: TRBV11-3; cdr3_nt: TGTGCCAGCATTGGGACAGGTTACGGAGATACGCAGTATTTT; cdr3_aa: CASIGTGYGDTQYF
d_call: -; clone_size: once; j_call: TRBJ2-7; v_call: TRBV5-1; cdr3_nt: TGCGCCAGCAGCAGCAGGACCGATACCTACGAGCAGTACTTC; cdr3_aa: CASSSRTDTYEQYF
d_call: -; clone_size: -; j_call: TRBJ2-5; v_call: TRBV28; cdr3_nt: TGTGCCAGCAGTTTATCTCGACGGGGCAAAGAGACCCAGTACTTC; cdr3_aa: CASSLSRRGKETQYF
d_call: -; clone_size: medium-sized; j_call: TRBJ2-5; v_call: TRBV9; cdr3_nt: TGTGCCAGCAGTCCCTACTACCAAGAGACCCAGTACTTC; cdr3_aa: CASSPYYQETQYF
d_call: -; clone_size: hyperexpanded; j_call: TRBJ1-3; v_call: TRBV19; cdr3_nt: TGTGCCAGTAGTATCGGATCATTCGCAGGAAACACCATATATTTT; cdr3_aa: CASSIGSFAGNTIYF
d_call: TRBD2; clone_size: few; j_call: TRBJ2-3; v_call: TRBV9; cdr3_nt: TGTGCCAGCAGCGTCCGCGGGGGTGGCACAGATACGCAGTATTTT; cdr3_aa: CASSVRGGGTDTQYF
d_call: -; clone_size: few; j_call: TRBJ2-7; v_call: TRBV19; cdr3_nt: TGTGCCAGTAGTATAGGGAGCTACGAGCAGTACTTC; cdr3_aa: CASSIGSYEQYF
d_call: -; clone_size: -; j_call: TRBJ1-2; v_call: TRBV18; cdr3_nt: TGTGCCAGCTCACCAGGAGTCACTGCGGGATTAGCAGGCGGCTACACCTTC; cdr3_aa: CASSPGVTAGLAGGYTF
d_call: -; clone_size: -; j_call: TRBJ1-6; v_call: TRBV5-1; cdr3_nt: TGCGCCAGCAGCTTCGGACAGAATCCCTCACCCCTCCACTTT; cdr3_aa: CASSFGQNPSPLHF
d_call: -; clone_size: once; j_call: TRBJ2-3; v_call: TRBV19; cdr3_nt: TGTGCCAGGCGACACGTGGGCCAGCCGGGATATGTCACAGATACGCAGTATTTT; cdr3_aa: CARRHVGQPGYVTDTQYF
d_call: TRBD2; clone_size: few; j_call: TRBJ2-7; v_call: TRBV6-8; cdr3_nt: TGTGCCAGCAGGGATCTCGGCGGGAGTACGTACGAGCAGTACTTC; cdr3_aa: CASRDLGGSTYEQYF
d_call: -; clone_size: -; j_call: TRBJ2-5; v_call: TRBV28; cdr3_nt: TGTGCCAGCGCAGGAGCTGGAGTCCTCCAAGAGACCCAGTACTTC; cdr3_aa: CASAGAGVLQETQYF
d_call: -; clone_size: -; j_call: TRBJ2-1; v_call: TRBV19; cdr3_nt: TGTGCCAGTAGTATAGTAGCAGGGTTGGACAATGAGCAGTTCTTC; cdr3_aa: CASSIVAGLDNEQFF
d_call: TRBD1; clone_size: -; j_call: TRBJ2-3; v_call: TRBV11-3; cdr3_nt: TGTGCCAGCAGCGACCGGGACAGAACAGATACGCAGTATTTT; cdr3_aa: CASSDRDRTDTQYF
d_call: -; clone_size: few; j_call: TRBJ2-7; v_call: TRBV6-8; cdr3_nt: TGTGCCAGCAGGTCAGCAGGGGGAGGGTCCTACGAGCAGTACTTC; cdr3_aa: CASRSAGGGSYEQYF